Below, 8 T cell receptor beta chains from the same sample are listed, as sequenced in a study of shared clonotypes between healthy human individuals. Clones were read by immunoSEQ multiplex PCR, and TCRdb kept only the in-frame ones, dropping some. This table holds some 1,400,000 clones, 95% to 97% found once. Material: naive CD4+ T cells sorted from blood. Subset reported: CD45RA+ positively selected. The source of these receptors is a young man in good health.

The chain combines TRBV27 with TRBJ2-7; TRBD1 might be the D (5 bases). CDR1 is MNHEY and CDR2 is SMNVEV in the germline V gene (reference sequence). With 2 bases removed from V and 2 bases from J, the gap between germline ends came to 16 bases. The CDR3 is 16 amino acids. DNA for the CDR3: TGTGCCAGCAGTTTAAAGCAGGGATTCCCTCCCTACGAGCAGTACTTC. This codes for CASSLKQGFPPYEQYF.

The CDR3 region is CASLGLAGGHNEQFF. CDR3 nucleotide sequence: TGTGCCAGCCTGGGATTAGCGGGAGGCCACAATGAGCAGTTCTTC. The V gene is TRBV27, the J gene TRBJ2-1; 10 bases line up with TRBD2. The CDR3 sequence is 15 residues long. Germline CDR1 reads MNHEY; CDR2 reads SMNVEV (reference sequence). V gave up 8 bases and J gave up 5 bases; unmatched junction bases: 9.

This chain links TRBV7-9 with TRBJ2-2, with D maybe TRBD2 (7 bases). V dropped 2 bases and J dropped 7 bases, with 11 bases sitting between them. This CDR3 has 14 amino acids. Per germline, CDR1 SEHNR and CDR2 FQNEAQ (reference sequence). CDR3 DNA: TGTGCCAGCAGCTTACCAGGGGAGGGCGGGGAGCTGTTTTTT. Its translation: CASSLPGEGGELFF.

The chain carries TRBV7-2 and TRBJ2-7; TRBD1 is a possible D gene (6 bases). The germline CDR1 and CDR2 sequences are SGHTA and FQGNSA. CDR3 length equals 17 residues. The ends were cut back, 1 base at V and 1 base at J, with 17 bases in the middle. Here the CDR3 reads CASSLVPGRGSSYEQYF. As DNA, the CDR3 is TGTGCCAGCAGCTTAGTTCCTGGCAGGGGATCTTCCTACGAGCAGTACTTC. The full variable domain, rest sourced from reference TRBV7-2 and TRBJ2-7, is GAGVSQSPSNKVTEKGKDVELRCDPISGHTALYWYRQSLGQGLEFLIYFQGNSAPDKSGLPSDRFSAERTGGSVSTLTIQRTQQEDSAVYLCASSLVPGRGSSYEQYFGPGTRLTVT.

Notes on this clone: Other DNA sequences in the sample encode the same CDR3. The genes are TRBV27 and TRBJ2-7; D tentatively fits TRBD1 or TRBD2 (6 bases each). The CDR3 has 14 amino acids. V shed 5 bases and J shed 0 bases, with 11 bases lying between them. From germline, CDR1 is MNHEY and CDR2 SMNVEV (reference sequence). The CDR3 sequence: CASSPRGLSYEQYF. CDR3 nucleotide sequence: TGTGCCAGCAGTCCCCGGGGGCTCTCCTACGAGCAGTACTTC.

DNA for the CDR3: TGCGCCAGCAGCTTAGCAGTTAGTAACAATGAGCAGTTCTTC. Amino acids: CASSLAVSNNEQFF. The V and J genes are TRBV5-1 and TRBJ2-1; D gene uncertain. The V gene lost 2 bases and the J gene lost 5 bases, with 11 bases spanning the gap. The germline V gene encodes CDR1 SGHRS and CDR2 YFSETQ. This CDR3 is 14 amino acids long.

The J gene is TRBJ2-3, the V gene TRBV7-9, with 7 bases aligning to TRBD2. The J segment lost 7 bases and the V segment lost 1 base, leaving 8 bases of the junction unmatched. The CDR3 covers 15 residues. Germline CDR1 reads SEHNR; CDR2 reads FQNEAQ (reference sequence). The CDR3 coding sequence is TGTGCCAGCAGCTTAGTGGCGGGAGAGAGGCATACGCAGTATTTT. It codes for CASSLVAGERHTQYF.

The rearrangement uses TRBV18 and TRBJ2-7; 9 positions match TRBD2. The CDR3 has 16 amino acids. J lost 6 bases, V lost 3 bases, and 12 bases had no gene match. Per the germline V gene, CDR1 is KGHSH and CDR2 is LQKENI. CDR3 DNA: TGTGCCAGCTCACCCTACCTGGGTAGCGGGAGTGTCGAGCAGTACTTC. Protein product: CASSPYLGSGSVEQYF. Full variable domain (missing parts from reference TRBV18 and TRBJ2-7): NAGVMQNPRHLVRRRGQEARLRCSPMKGHSHVYWYRQLPEEGLKFMVYLQKENIIDESGMPKERFSAEFPKEGPSILRIQQVVRGDSAAYFCASSPYLGSGSVEQYFGPGTRLTVT.